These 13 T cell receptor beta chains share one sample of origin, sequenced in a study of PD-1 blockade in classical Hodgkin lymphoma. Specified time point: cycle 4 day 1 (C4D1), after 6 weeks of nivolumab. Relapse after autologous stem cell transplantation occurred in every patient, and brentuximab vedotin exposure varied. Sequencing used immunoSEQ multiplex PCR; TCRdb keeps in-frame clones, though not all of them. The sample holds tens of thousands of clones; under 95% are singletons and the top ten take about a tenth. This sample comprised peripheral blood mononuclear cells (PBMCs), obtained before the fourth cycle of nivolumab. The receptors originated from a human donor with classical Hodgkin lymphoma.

The CDR3 coding sequence is TGTGCCAGCAGCTTCTTTGGCACGGGGAACTATGGCTACACCTTC. Its protein is CASSFFGTGNYGYTF. This sequence joins TRBV7-2 and TRBJ1-2, with no clear D. The CDR3 length is 15 residues. Trimming took off 3 bases at V and 2 bases at J, with 13 bases between the two ends. Looked up from germline, CDR1 is SGHTA and CDR2 is FQGNSA.

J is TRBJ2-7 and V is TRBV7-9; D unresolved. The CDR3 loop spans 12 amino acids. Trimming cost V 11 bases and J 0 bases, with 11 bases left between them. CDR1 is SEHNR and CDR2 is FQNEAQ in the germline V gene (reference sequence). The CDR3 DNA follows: TGTGCCTACGAAGGGTCCTCCTACGAGCAGTACTTC. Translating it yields CAYEGSSYEQYF. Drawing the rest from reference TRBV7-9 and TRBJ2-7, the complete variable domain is DTGVSQNPRHKITKRGQNVTFRCDPISEHNRLYWYRQTLGQGPEFLTYFQNEAQLEKSRLLSDRFSAERPKGSFSTLEIQRTEQGDSAMYLCAYEGSSYEQYFGPGTRLTVT.

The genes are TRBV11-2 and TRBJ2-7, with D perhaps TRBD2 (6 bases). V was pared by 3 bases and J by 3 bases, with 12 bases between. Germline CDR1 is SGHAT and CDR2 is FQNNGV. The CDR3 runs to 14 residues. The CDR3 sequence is CASSFFGGIYEQYF. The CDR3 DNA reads TGTGCCAGCAGCTTCTTTGGGGGGATCTACGAGCAGTACTTC.

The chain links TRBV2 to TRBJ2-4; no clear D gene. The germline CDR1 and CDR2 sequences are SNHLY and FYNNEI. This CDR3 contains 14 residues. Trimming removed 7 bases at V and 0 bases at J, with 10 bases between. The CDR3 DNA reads TGTGCCAGCACCCGACACAAAGCCAAAAACATTCAGTACTTC. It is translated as CASTRHKAKNIQYF.

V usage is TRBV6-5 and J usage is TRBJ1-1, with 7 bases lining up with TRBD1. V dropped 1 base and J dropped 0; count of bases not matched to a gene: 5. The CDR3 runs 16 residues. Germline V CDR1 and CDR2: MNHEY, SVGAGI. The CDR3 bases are TGTGCCAGCAGTTACTGGGGACAGACCCTGAACACTGAAGCTTTCTTT. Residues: CASSYWGQTLNTEAFF.

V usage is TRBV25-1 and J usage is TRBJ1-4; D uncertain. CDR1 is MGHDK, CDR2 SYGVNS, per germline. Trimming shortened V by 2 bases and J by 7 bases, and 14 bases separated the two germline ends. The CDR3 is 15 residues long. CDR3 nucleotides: TGTGCCAGCAGTGAAGGAGTTAGGCTTCCTGAAAAACTGTTTTTT. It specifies CASSEGVRLPEKLFF. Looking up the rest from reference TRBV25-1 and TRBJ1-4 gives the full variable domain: EADIYQTPRYLVIGTGKKITLECSQTMGHDKMYWYQQDPGMELHLIHYSYGVNSTEKGDLSSESTVSRIRTEHFPLTLESARPSHTSQYLCASSEGVRLPEKLFFGSGTQLSVL.

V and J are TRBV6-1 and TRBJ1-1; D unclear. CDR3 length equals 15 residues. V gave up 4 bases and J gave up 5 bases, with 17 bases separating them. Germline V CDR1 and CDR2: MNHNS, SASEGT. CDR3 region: CASSGGHGVGTEAFF. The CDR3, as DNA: TGTGCCAGCAGTGGTGGTCACGGAGTAGGAACTGAAGCTTTCTTT.

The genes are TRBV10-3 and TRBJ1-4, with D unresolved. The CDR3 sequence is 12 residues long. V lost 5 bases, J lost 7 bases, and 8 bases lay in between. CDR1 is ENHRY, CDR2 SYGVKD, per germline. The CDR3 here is CAISRSLEKLFF. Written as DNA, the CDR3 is TGTGCCATCAGTCGATCTCTTGAAAAACTGTTTTTT.

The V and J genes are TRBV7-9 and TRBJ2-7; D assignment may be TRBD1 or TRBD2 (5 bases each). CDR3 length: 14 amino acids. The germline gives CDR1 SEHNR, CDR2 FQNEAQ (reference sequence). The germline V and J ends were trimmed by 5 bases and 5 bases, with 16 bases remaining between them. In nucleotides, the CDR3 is TGTGCCAGCAGCCATCCTGGGGGTAGCCACGAGCAGTACTTC. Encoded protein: CASSHPGGSHEQYF.

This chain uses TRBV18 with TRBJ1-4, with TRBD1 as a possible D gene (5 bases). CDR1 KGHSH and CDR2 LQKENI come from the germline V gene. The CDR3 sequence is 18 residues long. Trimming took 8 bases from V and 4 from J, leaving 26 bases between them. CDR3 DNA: TGTGCCAGCCTATCTCGGCGAACAGACAGCTTGAATAATGAAAAACTGTTTTTT. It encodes CASLSRRTDSLNNEKLFF.

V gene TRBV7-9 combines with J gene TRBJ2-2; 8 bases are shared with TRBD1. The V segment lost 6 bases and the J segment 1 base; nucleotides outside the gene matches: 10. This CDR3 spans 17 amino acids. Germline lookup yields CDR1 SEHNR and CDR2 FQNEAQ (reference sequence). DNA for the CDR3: TGTGCCAGCAGGCTCAAGCCCGGGACAGGGAACACCGGGGAGCTGTTTTTT. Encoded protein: CASRLKPGTGNTGELFF.

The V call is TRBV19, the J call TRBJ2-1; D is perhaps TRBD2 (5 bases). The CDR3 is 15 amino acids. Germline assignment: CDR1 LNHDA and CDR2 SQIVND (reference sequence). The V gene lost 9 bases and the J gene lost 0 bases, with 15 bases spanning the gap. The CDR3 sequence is CASSSLASSYNEQFF. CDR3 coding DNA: TGTGCCAGCAGCTCTTTAGCGAGCTCCTACAATGAGCAGTTCTTC.

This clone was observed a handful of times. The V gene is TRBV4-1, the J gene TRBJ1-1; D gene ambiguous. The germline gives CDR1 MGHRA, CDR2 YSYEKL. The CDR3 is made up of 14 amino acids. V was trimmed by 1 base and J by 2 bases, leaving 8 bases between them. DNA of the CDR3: TGCGCCAGCAGCCAAGTTACGGGAAACACTGAAGCTTTCTTT. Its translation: CASSQVTGNTEAFF.